This T cell receptor beta chain came from a study of blood T cell repertoires in COVID-19 (dated by TCRdb to about 2020). The study in broad terms: Collaborator samples came from the United States, Italy and Spain and covered acute and convalescent phases of COVID-19. The prospective study material was composed of cDNA or gDNA derived from T cells, B-cell-depleted T cells, or PBMCs. Subjects who had been exposed to COVID-19, were actively infected with it, or had recovered from it provided the deeply sampled blood TCRbeta repertoires that made up the dataset. The repertoires were released in a freely available public database intended as a resource for research on the immune response to SARS-CoV-2. The samples were drawn from the first 160 participants of the ongoing ImmuneRACE study and from 1,254 subjects provided by 6 global collaborators. Nearly every sample came with metadata listing a de-identified subject ID, COVID-19 status, age in years and sex. HLA class I and class II types, where available, came from metadata supplied by the sample provider rather than from assay-based typing. The investigation overall reported the following: Clinical and demographic metadata were provided uncurated, with the amount varying by source and participant.

Regarding this clone: Its antigen is not yet known. Qualities for individual bases were not recorded, and no much larger clone is one base off.

The immunoSEQ Assay, a bias-controlled multiplex PCR, was used to amplify TCRbeta CDR3 regions from genomic DNA. The study's own analysis went as follows. The number of nucleated cells in each sample was estimated from the amplification of reference gene primers within the assay. To quantify the absolute abundance of each unique TCRbeta CDR3 rearrangement, sequence reads were collapsed and filtered. For each sample, productive Simpson clonality was calculated by taking the square root of Simpson's diversity index across productive rearrangements. TCRdb holds this immuneACCESS table with in-frame rearrangements only. Some clones are missing; in checked studies, unresolved V genes explain under half, and the rest has no known cause. The DNA gave D and trimming, while V, J and clone size come from that table. The sample includes 200,000 to 250,000 clones, with approximately 83% observed a single time. Together, the top ten hold 3% to 3.5% of the sample.

Cut back by 2 bases and 8 bases, the V and J ends lie 16 bases apart. Its CDR3 holds 14 amino acids, cysteine through phenylalanine. This entry keeps only the CDR3 DNA: 42 bases, framed from base 1. Via the germline V gene, CDR1 is SNHLY and CDR2 FYNNEI. A second Seattle source provided samples from volunteer blood donors who had recovered from COVID-19. Each collaborating institution followed its own protocols to collect whole blood in K2EDTA tubes. For TCRbeta analysis, collaborators shipped samples in one of three forms: frozen whole blood, isolated PBMCs, or DNA extracted from either of those sample types.

The chain links TRBV2 with TRBJ2-7; the D gene is perhaps TRBD2, from 6 matching bases. The sample comprised peripheral blood. The source is a woman in her thirties who had recovered from COVID-19. This receptor has the CDR3 CASSEKGGADKQYF. The DNA sequence is TGTGCCAGCAGTGAAAAGGGCGGGGCTGATAAGCAGTACTTC.